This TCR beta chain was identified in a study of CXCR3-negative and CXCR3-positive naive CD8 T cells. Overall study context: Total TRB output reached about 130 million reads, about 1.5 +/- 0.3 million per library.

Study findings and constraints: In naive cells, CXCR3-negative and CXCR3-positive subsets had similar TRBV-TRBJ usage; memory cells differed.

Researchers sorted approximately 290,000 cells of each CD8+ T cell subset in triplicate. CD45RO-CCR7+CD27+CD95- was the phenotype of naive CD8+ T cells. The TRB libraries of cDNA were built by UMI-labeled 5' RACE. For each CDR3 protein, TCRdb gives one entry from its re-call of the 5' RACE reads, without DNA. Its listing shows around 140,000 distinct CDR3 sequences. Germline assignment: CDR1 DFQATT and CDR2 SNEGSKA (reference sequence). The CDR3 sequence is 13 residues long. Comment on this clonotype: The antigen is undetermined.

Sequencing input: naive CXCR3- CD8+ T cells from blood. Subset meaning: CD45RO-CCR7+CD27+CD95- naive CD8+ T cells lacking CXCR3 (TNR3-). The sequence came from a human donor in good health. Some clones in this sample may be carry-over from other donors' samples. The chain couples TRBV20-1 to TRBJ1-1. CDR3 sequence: CSARDNREAEAFF.